What follows are 18 T cell receptor beta chains derived from one specimen sequenced in a study of T cells in Graves' hyperthyroidism and ophthalmopathy. Amplification of TCR beta CDR3 regions used RNA as the template. The HTBI primer set drove a first-round RT-PCR of the TCR CDR3. TCRdb reanalysed the multiplex PCR reads using MiXCR and keeps one entry per CDR3 protein. The data hold hundreds of thousands of distinct CDR3 sequences, with more than 30% observed a single time. Specimen: blood. These receptor sequences come from a man aged 18 to 29 with Graves' hyperthyroidism.

This clonotype was picked up a small number of times. This chain uses TRBV12-3 or TRBV12-4 with TRBJ1-1, with D unresolved. The CDR3 spans 14 residues. Between the trimmed V and J ends, which lost 3 bases and 1 base, there was a span of 9 bases. The CDR3 region has the DNA TGTGCCAGCAGTTTTTCCTCAGGGAACACTGAAGCTTTCTTT. This translates into CASSFSSGNTEAFF.

This clonotype was seen only once. This chain uses TRBV10-3 with TRBJ1-5; D unresolved. The CDR3 totals 13 residues. Germline V gene sequence: CDR1 ENHRY, CDR2 SYGVKD. Trimming took off 10 bases at V and 3 bases at J, with 13 bases between the two ends. In DNA, the CDR3 is TGTGCCACGGCTGAGGGTCTCAATCAGCCCCAGCATTTT. This sequence encodes CATAEGLNQPQHF.

This clonotype appeared a few times. The V gene is TRBV7-2, the J gene TRBJ2-5, with 8 bases that match TRBD2. Germline V gene sequence: CDR1 SGHTA, CDR2 FQGNSA. With V trimmed by 2 bases and J by 5 bases, 13 bases remained unmatched. This CDR3 is built from 17 residues. CDR3 region: CASSLMLPGRAAETQYF. In DNA, the CDR3 is TGTGCCAGCAGCTTAATGTTACCCGGGAGGGCCGCTGAGACCCAGTACTTC.

The chain employs TRBV7-9 and TRBJ1-2, with D uncertain. The V gene's germline CDR1 is SEHNR and CDR2 FQNEAQ (reference sequence). This CDR3 comprises 13 residues. Trimming removed 5 bases at V and 0 bases at J, with 7 bases between. CDR3 DNA sequence: TGTGCCAGCAGCCCCAGTACTAACTATGGCTACACCTTC. This sequence encodes CASSPSTNYGYTF.

This clonotype showed up many times. The J gene is TRBJ2-5, the V gene TRBV7-8, with TRBD1 identical over 8 bases. The germline V gene has CDR1 SGHVS and CDR2 FQNEAQ. CDR3 length: 15 amino acids. Trimming cost V 4 bases and J 0 bases; bases outside gene matches: 4. CDR3 coding DNA: TGTGCCAGCAGCTGGGGACAGGCCAACCAAGAGACCCAGTACTTC. Translated: CASSWGQANQETQYF.

V and J are TRBV5-5 and TRBJ1-1, with TRBD1 matching over 10 bases. V gave up 5 bases and J gave up 6 bases; unmatched junction bases: 10. There are 15 residues in the CDR3. Germline values: CDR1 SGHKS, CDR2 YYEKEE (reference sequence). DNA for the CDR3: TGTGCCAGCAGTTCCACCCCTGGACAGGGGGCTGAAGCTTTCTTT. It is translated as CASSSTPGQGAEAFF.

In its sample, this clonotype was seen many times. The chain employs TRBV19 and TRBJ1-3; no clear D gene. The CDR3 spans 14 residues. Germline CDR1 LNHDA, CDR2 SQIVND (reference sequence). Deletions cut 10 bases from V and 4 bases from J, with 17 bases between. The CDR3 coding sequence is TGTGCCACAAACCCCCGGACGAAAGGAAACACCATATATTTT. Protein sequence: CATNPRTKGNTIYF.

This clonotype has just a few counts. The V and J genes are TRBV19 and TRBJ2-6; either TRBD1 or TRBD2 may supply D (5 bases each). The length of the CDR3 is 15 residues. The V gene's germline CDR1 is LNHDA and CDR2 SQIVND (reference sequence). V gave up 6 bases and J gave up 0 bases, with 9 bases separating them. The CDR3 DNA sequence: TGTGCCAGTAGGGCAGGGAGCTCTGGGGCCAACGTCCTGACTTTC. Translation gives CASRAGSSGANVLTF.

The chain uses TRBV7-9 and TRBJ2-2; no reliable D call. Trimming took 1 base from V and 8 from J, leaving 11 bases between them. The CDR3 length is 14 residues. Germline CDR1 is SEHNR and CDR2 is FQNEAQ (reference sequence). CDR3 bases: TGTGCCAGCAGCTTAGAACTACTTGGGGGGGAGCTGTTTTTT. Translation gives CASSLELLGGELFF.

The gene calls are TRBV7-9 and TRBJ1-1, with D hard to call. Germline V lookup: CDR1 SEHNR, CDR2 FQNEAQ (reference sequence). With 5 bases removed from V and 4 bases from J, the gap between germline ends came to 17 bases. There are 15 residues in the CDR3. DNA of the CDR3: TGTGCCAGCAGCCAAGATCCCAGCGGGGTCACTGAAGCTTTCTTT. Its translation: CASSQDPSGVTEAFF.

This clonotype occurred a few times. The chain links TRBV7-8 to TRBJ2-7; D gene unclear. Trimming took off 0 bases at V and 0 bases at J, with 6 bases between the two ends. Germline V gives CDR1 SGHVS, CDR2 FQNEAQ. This CDR3 has 14 residues. Here the CDR3 reads CASSLAVVSYEQYF. CDR3 sequence (DNA): TGTGCCAGCAGCTTAGCGGTTGTCTCCTACGAGCAGTACTTC.

This clonotype was counted ten times or more. The chain carries TRBV29-1 and TRBJ1-1; perhaps TRBD1 as D (5 bases). Germline V gene data show CDR1 as SQVTM and CDR2 as ANQGSEA. The V end lost 6 bases, the J end lost 0 bases, and 11 bases lay between the germline ends. There are 13 residues in the CDR3. CDR3 residues: CSVRGVMNTEAFF. CDR3 nucleotides: TGCAGCGTGCGAGGGGTTATGAACACTGAAGCTTTCTTT.

As for this clonotype: A much larger clone is a single base away; this may be a read error. The V gene is TRBV29-1, the J gene TRBJ2-7; D is unresolved. CDR3 length: 11 residues. Trimming cost V 6 bases and J 5 bases, with 11 bases left between them. Germline CDR1 and CDR2: SQVTM and ANQGSEA. The CDR3 coding sequence is TGCAGCGTCATCGCGACCGACGAGCAGTACTTC. Its translation: CSVIATDEQYF.

As for this clonotype: The junction and the germline gene differ at one end; a read error may be behind it. V usage is TRBV12-3 or TRBV12-4 and J usage is TRBJ2-5, with 9 bases fitting TRBD2. This CDR3 is 16 amino acids long. CDR3 bases: TGTGCCAGCACCGGACCCGGACTAGCGACCGAAGAGGCCCAGTACTTC. The encoded protein is CASTGPGLATEEAQYF.

The chain joins TRBV7-8 to TRBJ2-7, with 7 bases that match TRBD2. The CDR3 extends over 16 amino acids. CDR1 and CDR2 from the germline V gene are SGHVS and FQNEAQ. V lost 5 bases to trimming and J lost 6 bases; unmatched junction nucleotides: 16. CDR3 bases: TGTGCCAGCAGCCAAGACCCAGCGGGAAACCTCGGCGAGCAGTACTTC. As protein: CASSQDPAGNLGEQYF.

This clonotype was seen ten or more times. The rearrangement joins TRBV6-5 to TRBJ1-6; 7 bases are shared with TRBD1. Germline lookup yields CDR1 MNHEY and CDR2 SVGAGI. Losses at the gene ends were 7 bases for V and 8 bases for J; bases not matched to a gene: 14. This CDR3 has 16 residues. CDR3 region: CASKTPGGLMDSPLHF. Written as DNA, the CDR3 is TGTGCCAGCAAAACGCCAGGGGGGCTTATGGATTCACCCCTCCACTTT.

This chain links TRBV19 with TRBJ1-6; 10 nucleotides align to TRBD1. Trimming at V came to 6 bases and at J to 10 bases, leaving 6 bases not matched to a gene. Germline V CDR1 and CDR2: LNHDA, SQIVND (reference sequence). The CDR3 runs to 14 residues. In DNA form, the CDR3 reads TGTGCCAGTAGGGTAGGGACAGGGGCCTCACCCCTCCACTTT. Translation: CASRVGTGASPLHF.

This clonotype was seen ten or more times. The V call is TRBV2, the J call TRBJ1-4, with D unclear. The V end was cut by 2 bases, the J end by 10 bases, with 17 bases between. This CDR3 spans 15 amino acids. Germline V gives CDR1 SNHLY, CDR2 FYNNEI. The CDR3 region is CASSELLTGEAKLFF. CDR3 coding DNA: TGTGCCAGCAGTGAACTTCTGACTGGTGAAGCAAAACTGTTTTTT.